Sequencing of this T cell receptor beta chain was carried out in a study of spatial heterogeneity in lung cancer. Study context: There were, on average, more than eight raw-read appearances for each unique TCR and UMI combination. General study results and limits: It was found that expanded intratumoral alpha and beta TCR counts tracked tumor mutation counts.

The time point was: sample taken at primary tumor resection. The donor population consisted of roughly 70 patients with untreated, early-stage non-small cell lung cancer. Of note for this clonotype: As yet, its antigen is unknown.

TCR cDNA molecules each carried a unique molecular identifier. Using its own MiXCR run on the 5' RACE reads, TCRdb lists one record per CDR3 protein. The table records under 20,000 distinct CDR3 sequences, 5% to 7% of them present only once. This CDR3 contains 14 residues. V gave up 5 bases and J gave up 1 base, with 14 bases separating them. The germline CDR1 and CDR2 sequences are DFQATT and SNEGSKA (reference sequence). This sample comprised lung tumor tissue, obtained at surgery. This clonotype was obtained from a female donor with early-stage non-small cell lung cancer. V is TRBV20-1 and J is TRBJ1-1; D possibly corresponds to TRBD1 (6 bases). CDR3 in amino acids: CSASKRTENTEAFF. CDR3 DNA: TGCAGTGCTTCCAAACGGACAGAGAACACTGAAGCTTTCTTT.